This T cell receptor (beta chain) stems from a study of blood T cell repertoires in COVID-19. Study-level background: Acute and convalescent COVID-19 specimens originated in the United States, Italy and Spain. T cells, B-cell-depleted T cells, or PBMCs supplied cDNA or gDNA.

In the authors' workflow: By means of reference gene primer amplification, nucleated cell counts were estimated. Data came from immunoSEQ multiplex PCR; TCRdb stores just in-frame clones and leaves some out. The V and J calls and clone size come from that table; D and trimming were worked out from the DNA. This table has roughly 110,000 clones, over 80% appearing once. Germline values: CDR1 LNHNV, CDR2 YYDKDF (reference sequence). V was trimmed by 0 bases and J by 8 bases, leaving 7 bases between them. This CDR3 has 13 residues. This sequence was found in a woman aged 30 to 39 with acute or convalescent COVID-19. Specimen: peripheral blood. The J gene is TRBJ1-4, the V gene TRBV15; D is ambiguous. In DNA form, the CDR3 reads TGTGCCACCAGCAGAGACTCACGGGAAAAACTGTTTTTT. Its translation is CATSRDSREKLFF.